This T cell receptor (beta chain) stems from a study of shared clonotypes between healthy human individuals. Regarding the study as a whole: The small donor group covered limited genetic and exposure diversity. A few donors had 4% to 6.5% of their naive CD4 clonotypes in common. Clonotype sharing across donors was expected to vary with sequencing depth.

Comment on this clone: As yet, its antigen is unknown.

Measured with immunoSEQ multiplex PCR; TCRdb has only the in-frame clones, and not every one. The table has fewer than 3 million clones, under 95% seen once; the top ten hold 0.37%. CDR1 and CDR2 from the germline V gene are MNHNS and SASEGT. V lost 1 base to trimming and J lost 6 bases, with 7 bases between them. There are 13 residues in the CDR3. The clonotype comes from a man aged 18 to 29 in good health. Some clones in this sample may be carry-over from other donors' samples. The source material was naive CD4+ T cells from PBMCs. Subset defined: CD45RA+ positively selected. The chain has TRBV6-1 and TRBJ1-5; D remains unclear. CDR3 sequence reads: CASSEVAGQPQHF. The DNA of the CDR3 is TGTGCCAGCAGTGAAGTGGCGGGTCAGCCCCAGCATTTT.